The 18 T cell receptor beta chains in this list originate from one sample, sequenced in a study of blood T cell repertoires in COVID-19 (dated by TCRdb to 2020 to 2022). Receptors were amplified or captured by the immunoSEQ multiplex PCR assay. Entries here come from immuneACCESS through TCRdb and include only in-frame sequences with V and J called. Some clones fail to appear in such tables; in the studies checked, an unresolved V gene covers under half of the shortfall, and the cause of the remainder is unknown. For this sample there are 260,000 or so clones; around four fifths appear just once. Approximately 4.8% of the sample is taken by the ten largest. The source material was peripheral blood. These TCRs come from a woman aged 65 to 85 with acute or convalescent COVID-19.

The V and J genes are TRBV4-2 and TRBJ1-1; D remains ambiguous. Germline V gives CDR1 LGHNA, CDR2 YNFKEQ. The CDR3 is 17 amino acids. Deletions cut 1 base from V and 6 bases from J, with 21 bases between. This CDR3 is CASSQVPLGNSGSEAFF. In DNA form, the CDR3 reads TGTGCCAGCAGCCAAGTGCCCCTTGGAAATTCCGGGTCTGAAGCTTTCTTT.

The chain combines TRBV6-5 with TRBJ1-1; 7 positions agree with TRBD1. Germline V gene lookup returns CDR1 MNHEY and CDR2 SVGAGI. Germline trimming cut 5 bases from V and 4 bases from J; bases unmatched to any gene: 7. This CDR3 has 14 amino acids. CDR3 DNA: TGTGCCAGCAGTATGACAGGGTGGAGCACTGAAGCTTTCTTT. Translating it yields CASSMTGWSTEAFF.

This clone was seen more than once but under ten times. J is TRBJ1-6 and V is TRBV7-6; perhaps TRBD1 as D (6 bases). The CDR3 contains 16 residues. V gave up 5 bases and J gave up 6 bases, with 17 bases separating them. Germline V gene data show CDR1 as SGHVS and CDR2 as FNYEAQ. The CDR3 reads CASSLQPRTVNSPLHF. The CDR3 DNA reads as TGTGCCAGCAGCCTACAACCCAGGACAGTTAATTCACCCCTCCACTTT.

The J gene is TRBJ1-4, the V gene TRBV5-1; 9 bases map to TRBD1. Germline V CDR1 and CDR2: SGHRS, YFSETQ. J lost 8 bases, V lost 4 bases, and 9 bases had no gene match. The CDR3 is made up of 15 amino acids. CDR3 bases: TGCGCCAGCAGCCCGGGACAGGGTGGGTACGAAAAACTGTTTTTT. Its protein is CASSPGQGGYEKLFF.

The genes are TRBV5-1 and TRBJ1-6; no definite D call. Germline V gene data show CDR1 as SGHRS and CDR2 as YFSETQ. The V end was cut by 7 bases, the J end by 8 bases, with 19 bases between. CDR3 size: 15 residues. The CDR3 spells CASRLSPGRDSPLHF. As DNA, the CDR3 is TGCGCCAGCCGACTCAGTCCGGGTCGGGATTCACCCCTCCACTTT.

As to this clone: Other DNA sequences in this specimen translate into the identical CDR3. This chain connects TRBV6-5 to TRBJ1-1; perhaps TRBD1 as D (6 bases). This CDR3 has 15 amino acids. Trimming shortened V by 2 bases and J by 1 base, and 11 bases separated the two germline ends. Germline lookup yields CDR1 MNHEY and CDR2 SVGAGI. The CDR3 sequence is CASSYSRGGNTEAFF. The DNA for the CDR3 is TGTGCCAGCAGTTACAGCAGGGGTGGGAACACTGAAGCTTTCTTT.

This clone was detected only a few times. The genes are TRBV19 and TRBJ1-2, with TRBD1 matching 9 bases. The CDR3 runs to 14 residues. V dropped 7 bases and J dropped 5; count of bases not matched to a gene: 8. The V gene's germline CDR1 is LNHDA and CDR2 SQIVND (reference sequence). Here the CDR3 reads CASIATGGWYGYTF. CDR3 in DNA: TGTGCCAGTATTGCCACAGGGGGCTGGTATGGCTACACCTTC.

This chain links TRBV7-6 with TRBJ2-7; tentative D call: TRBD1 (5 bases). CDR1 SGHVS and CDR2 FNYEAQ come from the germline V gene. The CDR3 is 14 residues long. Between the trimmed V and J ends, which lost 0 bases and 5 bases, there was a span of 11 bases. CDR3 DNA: TGTGCCAGCAGCTTAGCGGGCCAGGGCCACGAGCAGTACTTC. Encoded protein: CASSLAGQGHEQYF.

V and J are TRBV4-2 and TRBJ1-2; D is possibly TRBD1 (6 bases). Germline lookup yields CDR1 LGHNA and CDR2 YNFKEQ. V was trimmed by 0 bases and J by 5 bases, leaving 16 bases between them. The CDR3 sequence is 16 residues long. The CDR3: CASSQDLRTGRYGYTF. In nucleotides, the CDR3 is TGTGCCAGCAGCCAAGATTTAAGAACAGGGCGATATGGCTACACCTTC.

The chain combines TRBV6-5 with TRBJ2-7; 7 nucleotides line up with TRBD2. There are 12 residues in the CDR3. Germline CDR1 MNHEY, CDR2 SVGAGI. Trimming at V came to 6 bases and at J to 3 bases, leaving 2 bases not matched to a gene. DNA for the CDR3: TGTGCCAGCAGGCGGACTAGCTACGAGCAGTACTTC. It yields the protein CASRRTSYEQYF.

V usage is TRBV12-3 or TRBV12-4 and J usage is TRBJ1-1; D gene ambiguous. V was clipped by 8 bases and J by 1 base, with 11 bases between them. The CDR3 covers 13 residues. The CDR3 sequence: CASDPQSNTEAFF. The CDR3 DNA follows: TGTGCCAGCGACCCACAGTCGAACACTGAAGCTTTCTTT.

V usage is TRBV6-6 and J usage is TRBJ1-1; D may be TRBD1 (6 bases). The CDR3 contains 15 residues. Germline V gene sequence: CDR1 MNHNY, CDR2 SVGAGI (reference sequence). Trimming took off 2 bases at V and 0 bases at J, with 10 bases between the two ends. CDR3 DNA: TGTGCCAGCAGTTACGGACAGCACATGAACACTGAAGCTTTCTTT. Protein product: CASSYGQHMNTEAFF.

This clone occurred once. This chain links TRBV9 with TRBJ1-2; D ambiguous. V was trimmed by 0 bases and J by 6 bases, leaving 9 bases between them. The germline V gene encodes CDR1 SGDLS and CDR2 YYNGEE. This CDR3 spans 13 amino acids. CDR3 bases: TGTGCCAGCAGCGTAGACCGTAGCGATGGCTACACCTTC. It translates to CASSVDRSDGYTF.

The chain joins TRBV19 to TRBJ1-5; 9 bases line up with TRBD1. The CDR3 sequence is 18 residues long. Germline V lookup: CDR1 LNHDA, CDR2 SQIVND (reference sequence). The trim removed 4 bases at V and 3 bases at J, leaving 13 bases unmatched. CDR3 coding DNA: TGTGCCAGTAGTAACGGACAGGGGACAAGCCTGCTCAATCAGCCCCAGCATTTT. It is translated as CASSNGQGTSLLNQPQHF.

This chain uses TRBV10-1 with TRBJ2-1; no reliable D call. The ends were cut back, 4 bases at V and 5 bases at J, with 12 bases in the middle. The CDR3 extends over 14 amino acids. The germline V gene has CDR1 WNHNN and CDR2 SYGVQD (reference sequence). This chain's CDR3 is CASSVAGMDNEQFF. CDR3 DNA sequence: TGCGCCAGCAGTGTGGCAGGAATGGACAATGAGCAGTTCTTC.

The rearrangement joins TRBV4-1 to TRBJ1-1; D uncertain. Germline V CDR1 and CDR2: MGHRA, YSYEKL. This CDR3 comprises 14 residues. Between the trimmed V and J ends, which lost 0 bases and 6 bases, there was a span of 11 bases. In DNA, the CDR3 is TGCGCCAGCAGCCAAGAAGGTCTAGGCTCTGAAGCTTTCTTT. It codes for CASSQEGLGSEAFF.

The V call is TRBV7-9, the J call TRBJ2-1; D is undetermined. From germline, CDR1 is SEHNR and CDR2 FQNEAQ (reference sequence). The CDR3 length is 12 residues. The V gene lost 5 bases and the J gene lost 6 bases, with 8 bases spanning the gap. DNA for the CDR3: TGTGCCAGCAGCCATATGGCCAATGAGCAGTTCTTC. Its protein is CASSHMANEQFF.

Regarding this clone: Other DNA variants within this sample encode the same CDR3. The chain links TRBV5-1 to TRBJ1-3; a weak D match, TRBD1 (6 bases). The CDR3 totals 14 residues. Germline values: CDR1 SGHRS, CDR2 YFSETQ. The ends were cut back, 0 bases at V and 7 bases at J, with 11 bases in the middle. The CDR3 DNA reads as TGCGCCAGCAGCTTGGGGACAGTGGGGAACACCATATATTTT. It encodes CASSLGTVGNTIYF.